These 10 T cell receptor beta chains share one sample of origin, sequenced in a study of blood T cell repertoires in COVID-19. TCRdb's copy holds only in-frame clones and misses some; the assay was immunoSEQ multiplex PCR. The sample has 200,000 to 250,000 clones; 75% to 85% are singletons. The sequenced material came from peripheral blood. Source of these receptors: a woman between 65 and 79 years old with COVID-19, enrolled during active disease.

The genes are TRBV2 and TRBJ2-4; D perhaps matches TRBD2 (7 bases). The CDR3 has 14 amino acids. Germline loops: CDR1 SNHLY, CDR2 FYNNEI. V was clipped by 6 bases and J by 3 bases, with 12 bases between them. The CDR3 reads CASRYREGKNIQYF. CDR3 bases: TGTGCCAGCAGATACAGGGAGGGCAAAAACATTCAGTACTTC.

Points on this clone: Its ends do not fully match the called genes, so a read error is possible. This same CDR3 is encoded by further DNA sequences in the sample. The rearrangement links TRBV7-2 to TRBJ2-3; 11 positions match TRBD2. The germline V gene has CDR1 SGHTA and CDR2 FQGNSA. The CDR3 is 15 amino acids. The CDR3 DNA is TGTGCCAGCAGTTTAGCGGGGGGGAGCACAGATACGCAGTATTTT. Translated, it gives CASSLAGGSTDTQYF.

The chain has TRBV19 and TRBJ1-5; TRBD1 matches at 10 bases. Germline CDR1 and CDR2: LNHDA and SQIVND (reference sequence). Germline trimming cut 5 bases from V and 1 base from J; bases unmatched to any gene: 8. CDR3 length equals 17 residues. The CDR3 region has the DNA TGTGCCAGTAGTTCAGACGACAGGGGGCTCAGCAATCAGCCCCAGCATTTT. Translated: CASSSDDRGLSNQPQHF.

CDR3 loop: CASSVTGLYGYTF. The CDR3, as DNA: TGTGCCAGCAGTGTGACAGGGCTCTATGGCTACACCTTC. The V gene is TRBV2, the J gene TRBJ1-2, with 7 bases matching TRBD1. Germline loops: CDR1 SNHLY, CDR2 FYNNEI. V shed 4 bases, J shed 4 bases, and the junction held 3 bases outside the gene matches. The CDR3 is 13 amino acids.

The chain combines TRBV12-5 with TRBJ1-3, with no clear D. Trimming took 7 bases from V and 4 from J, leaving 11 bases between them. The CDR3 contains 13 residues. Looked up from germline, CDR1 is LGHNT and CDR2 is FRNRAP. The CDR3 sequence: CASDAGGGNTIYF. In DNA, the CDR3 is TGTGCTAGTGATGCCGGAGGGGGAAACACCATATATTTT.

J is TRBJ2-5 and V is TRBV14, with a tentative D call TRBD2 (6 bases). The ends were cut back, 2 bases at V and 2 bases at J, with 9 bases in the middle. Germline CDR1 reads SGHDN; CDR2 reads FVKESK. The length of the CDR3 is 14 residues. CDR3 bases: TGTGCCAGCAGCCAACTACTAGCTCAAGAGACCCAGTACTTC. The encoded protein is CASSQLLAQETQYF.

V and J are TRBV30 and TRBJ1-4, with 9 nucleotides matching TRBD1. Germline CDR1 GTSNPN, CDR2 SVGIG (reference sequence). V dropped 5 bases and J dropped 7; count of bases not matched to a gene: 14. CDR3 length: 16 amino acids. CDR3 coding DNA: TGTGCCTGGGACAGGGGGTACCCAGTGGCGGGTGAAAAACTGTTTTTT. This gives the protein CAWDRGYPVAGEKLFF.

The rearrangement joins TRBV19 to TRBJ2-7; the match to TRBD1 covers 11 bases. The length of the CDR3 is 17 residues. V was pared by 4 bases and J by 3 bases, with 11 bases of the junction left unmatched. The germline CDR1 and CDR2 sequences are LNHDA and SQIVND (reference sequence). The CDR3 DNA follows: TGTGCCAGTAGTACCTATCCGGGACAGGGGGGCCGCTACGAGCAGTACTTC. Its protein product is CASSTYPGQGGRYEQYF. Looking up the rest from reference TRBV19 and TRBJ2-7 gives the full variable domain: DGGITQSPKYLFRKEGQNVTLSCEQNLNHDAMYWYRQDPGQGLRLIYYSQIVNDFQKGDIAEGYSVSREKKESFPLTVTSAQKNPTAFYLCASSTYPGQGGRYEQYFGPGTRLTVT.

The chain has TRBV5-6 and TRBJ2-7; 10 bases line up with TRBD1. The CDR3 is 14 residues long. V trimming: 4 bases; J trimming: 6 bases; junction bases outside the gene matches: 7. Germline values: CDR1 SGHDT, CDR2 YYEEEE. Written as DNA, the CDR3 is TGTGCCAGCAGCCCCCGGGACAGGGGATCCGAGCAGTACTTC. This encodes CASSPRDRGSEQYF.

This CDR3 is CASSPPSYGYTF. CDR3 nucleotides: TGCGCCAGCAGCCCGCCGAGCTATGGCTACACCTTC. The rearrangement links TRBV5-1 to TRBJ1-2; D call uncertain. The V gene lost 4 bases and the J gene lost 4 bases, with 8 bases spanning the gap. The germline V gene has CDR1 SGHRS and CDR2 YFSETQ. The CDR3 covers 12 residues.